The 32 T cell receptor beta chains reported below all come from one sample, sequenced in a study of blood T cell repertoires in COVID-19 (dated by TCRdb to the early 2020s). Libraries were made using the immunoSEQ multiplex PCR assay. TCRdb retrieved this table from immuneACCESS and kept in-frame rearrangements only. Not all clones are present; in checked studies, unresolved V genes account for under half, and no reason is known for the remainder. In this sample the table shows roughly 120,000 clones, 75% to 90% of which occur a single time. The ten largest clones capture around 0.77% of the sample. The sequenced sample was peripheral blood. These receptors came from a woman in her seventies with acute or convalescent COVID-19.

The chain has TRBV10-3 and TRBJ1-2; 8 bases are a match to TRBD1. This CDR3 is built from 15 residues. The trim removed 0 bases at V and 6 bases at J, leaving 6 bases unmatched. Germline-derived CDR1 and CDR2 are ENHRY and SYGVKD. The CDR3 loop reads CAISESRTGPDGYTF. The CDR3 nucleotides read TGTGCCATCAGTGAGTCCCGGACAGGGCCTGATGGCTACACCTTC.

This chain uses TRBV29-1 with TRBJ1-1; a possible D gene is TRBD1 (5 bases). CDR3 length: 13 residues. From germline, CDR1 is SQVTM and CDR2 ANQGSEA. Trimming pared 2 bases from V and 0 bases from J, leaving 7 bases between. Here the CDR3 DNA reads TGCAGCGTTGAAACCAGGGTGAACACTGAAGCTTTCTTT. Amino acid sequence: CSVETRVNTEAFF.

This clone appeared a single time. The V gene is TRBV27, the J gene TRBJ1-2, with 9 bases that match TRBD1. After removal of 5 bases from V and 6 bases from J, the junction contained 4 bases not matched to a gene. The CDR3 runs 13 residues. The germline V gene encodes CDR1 MNHEY and CDR2 SMNVEV (reference sequence). The CDR3 region has the DNA TGTGCCAGCAGTGCCGGGACAGGGAATGGCTACACCTTC. Its protein product is CASSAGTGNGYTF.

This chain links TRBV12-5 with TRBJ1-3; 8 bases match TRBD1. Germline values: CDR1 LGHNT, CDR2 FRNRAP. CDR3 length: 14 residues. Trimming took 7 bases from V and 1 from J; bases not matched to a gene: 3. The CDR3 DNA sequence: TGTGCTAGTGAGCAGGGGGCTTCTGGAAACACCATATATTTT. Encoded protein: CASEQGASGNTIYF.

The chain links TRBV5-1 to TRBJ2-5, with D possibly matching TRBD2 (5 bases). In germline, CDR1 is SGHRS, CDR2 YFSETQ. V gave up 1 base and J gave up 5 bases, with 6 bases separating them. This CDR3 comprises 12 residues. CDR3 bases: TGCGCCAGCAGCTTGCAGCGGGAGACCCAGTACTTC. Residues: CASSLQRETQYF. The full variable domain, rest sourced from reference TRBV5-1 and TRBJ2-5, is KAGVTQTPRYLIKTRGQQVTLSCSPISGHRSVSWYQQTPGQGLQFLFEYFSETQRNKGNFPGRFSGRQFSNSRSEMNVSTLELGDSALYLCASSLQRETQYFGPGTRLLVL.

In this sample, this clone turned up once. This sequence joins TRBV12-3 or TRBV12-4 and TRBJ2-1; TRBD1 matches at 8 bases. Unmatched junction bases numbered 9, after V lost 6 bases and J lost 14 bases. The CDR3 is 12 residues long. The CDR3 loop is CASRPQGAPEFF. The DNA of the CDR3 is TGTGCCAGCAGGCCGCAGGGGGCTCCGGAGTTCTTC.

The chain couples TRBV3-1 (or the pseudogene TRBV3-2) to TRBJ2-7; D perhaps matches TRBD1 (6 bases). The V and J ends lost 8 bases and 2 bases respectively, with 13 bases between them. This CDR3 is 13 amino acids long. The germline CDR1 and CDR2 sequences are LGHDT and YNNKEL (reference sequence). In DNA form, the CDR3 reads TGTGCCAGCGCACAGGGTAGGACCTACGAGCAGTACTTC. This sequence encodes CASAQGRTYEQYF.

The chain carries TRBV28 and TRBJ1-2; D perhaps matches TRBD1 (6 bases). The CDR3 has 12 residues. Trimming removed 7 bases from V and 8 bases from J, with 14 bases in between. Per the germline V gene, CDR1 is MDHEN and CDR2 is SYDVKM. This CDR3 reads CASITGLGGYTF. The CDR3 DNA follows: TGTGCCAGCATCACAGGGTTAGGGGGCTACACCTTC.

The V call is TRBV11-1, the J call TRBJ2-5; possible D gene TRBD2, 5 bases. The ends were cut back, 5 bases at V and 5 bases at J, with 21 bases in the middle. From germline, CDR1 is SGHAT and CDR2 FQDESV (reference sequence). The CDR3 is 16 amino acids. CDR3 amino acids: CASSHLTGRGRETQYF. As DNA, the CDR3 is TGTGCCAGCAGCCACCTTACCGGACGGGGAAGGGAGACCCAGTACTTC.

About this clone itself: Within the sample, other DNA sequences also encode this same CDR3. The chain recombines TRBV29-1 with TRBJ2-7, with 7 bases lining up with TRBD2. Trimming removed 4 bases from V and 6 bases from J; junction bases left unmatched: 9. The CDR3 is made up of 13 amino acids. Germline V gives CDR1 SQVTM, CDR2 ANQGSEA. The CDR3: CSVGEGIGREQYF. In DNA form, the CDR3 reads TGCAGCGTTGGGGAGGGAATAGGTCGCGAGCAGTACTTC.

The chain couples TRBV6-5 to TRBJ1-5; the match to TRBD1 covers 10 bases. Germline V gives CDR1 MNHEY, CDR2 SVGAGI. The CDR3 has 14 residues. Trimming at V came to 6 bases and at J to 5 bases, leaving 4 bases not matched to a gene. DNA of the CDR3: TGTGCCAGCAGACCGACAGGGGGCTATCAGCCCCAGCATTTT. It specifies CASRPTGGYQPQHF.

CDR3 protein: CASSLAPGSDYGYTF. The CDR3 region has the DNA TGTGCCAGCAGCTTGGCCCCAGGGTCGGATTATGGCTACACCTTC. The V and J genes are TRBV5-4 and TRBJ1-2, with D maybe TRBD1 (5 bases). With 0 bases removed from V and 5 bases from J, the gap between germline ends came to 14 bases. This CDR3 comprises 15 residues. Germline CDR1 and CDR2: SGHNT and YYREEE (reference sequence).

The CDR3, as DNA: TGTGCCAGCACCCAAGGGGCGGGGGGCTACAATGAGCAGTTCTTC. It yields the protein CASTQGAGGYNEQFF. The chain uses TRBV6-6 and TRBJ2-1; 8 nucleotides align to TRBD2. This CDR3 has 15 residues. The germline V gene has CDR1 MNHNY and CDR2 SVGAGI (reference sequence). The V gene end was trimmed by 7 bases and the J gene end by 3 bases; junction bases not matched to a gene: 8.

This clone turned up a few times. The J gene is TRBJ1-2, the V gene TRBV5-6; D remains unclear. This CDR3 is built from 14 residues. The V and J ends lost 4 bases and 8 bases respectively, with 18 bases between them. The germline V gene has CDR1 SGHDT and CDR2 YYEEEE. The CDR3 coding sequence is TGTGCCAGCAGCCCCTGGGCCAGGACTGGGGGCTACACCTTC. Protein: CASSPWARTGGYTF.

The V call is TRBV5-4, the J call TRBJ2-5; 8 bases match TRBD1. J gave up 1 base and V 4 bases, and 6 bases lay outside the gene matches. The CDR3 consists of 15 residues. Germline V gives CDR1 SGHNT, CDR2 YYREEE (reference sequence). The CDR3 is CASSPTGGGQETQYF. Here the CDR3 DNA reads TGTGCCAGCAGCCCAACAGGGGGAGGCCAAGAGACCCAGTACTTC.

The chain recombines TRBV11-2 with TRBJ1-1; D ambiguous. CDR1 and CDR2 from the germline V gene are SGHAT and FQNNGV. The CDR3 consists of 14 residues. Trimming pared 7 bases from V and 1 base from J, leaving 13 bases between. The CDR3 DNA reads as TGTGCCAGCATCCCTGGGCCTGGGAACACTGAAGCTTTCTTT. It is translated as CASIPGPGNTEAFF.

V and J are TRBV5-1 and TRBJ1-2, with unresolved D. V was pared by 4 bases and J by 2 bases, with 12 bases between. There are 14 residues in the CDR3. Germline values: CDR1 SGHRS, CDR2 YFSETQ. The chain's CDR3 is CASSTAPLNYGYTF. The CDR3 nucleotides are TGCGCCAGCAGCACCGCCCCACTCAACTATGGCTACACCTTC.

J is TRBJ2-5 and V is TRBV5-5; 8 positions agree with TRBD2. Germline V gene sequence: CDR1 SGHKS, CDR2 YYEKEE (reference sequence). The junction had 13 bases not matched to a gene; V was cut back by 4 bases and J by 5 bases. The CDR3 length is 16 residues. CDR3 in DNA: TGTGCCAGCAGCCCTGGATTAGCGGGGCTCCCCGAGACCCAGTACTTC. Translation: CASSPGLAGLPETQYF.

The table lists this clone with a count of one. The chain uses TRBV2 and TRBJ1-4; 8 bases fit TRBD1. Trimming took 5 bases from V and 4 from J; bases not matched to a gene: 3. Germline loops: CDR1 SNHLY, CDR2 FYNNEI. The CDR3 length is 14 residues. For the CDR3, the DNA is TGTGCCAGCAGTTACAGGGGGAATAATGAAAAACTGTTTTTT. It is translated as CASSYRGNNEKLFF.

The chain recombines TRBV5-1 with TRBJ2-3, with 7 bases identical to TRBD1. CDR1 SGHRS and CDR2 YFSETQ come from the germline V gene. CDR3 length: 15 residues. The J segment lost 1 base and the V segment lost 4 bases, leaving 6 bases of the junction unmatched. The CDR3 is CASSGTATRTDTQYF. CDR3 sequence (DNA): TGCGCCAGCAGCGGGACAGCGACGCGCACAGATACGCAGTATTTT.

This clone was counted a single time. The rearrangement joins TRBV18 to TRBJ1-1; D may be TRBD1 (6 bases). V lost 4 bases, J lost 0 bases, and 15 bases lay in between. Germline CDR1 is KGHSH and CDR2 is LQKENI. The length of the CDR3 is 16 residues. CDR3: CASSLVDSPMNTEAFF. In nucleotides, the CDR3 is TGTGCCAGCTCACTTGTGGACAGCCCAATGAACACTGAAGCTTTCTTT.

The chain employs TRBV19 and TRBJ2-5, with 12 nucleotides matching TRBD2. Germline lookup yields CDR1 LNHDA and CDR2 SQIVND (reference sequence). The CDR3 totals 13 residues. Trimming at V came to 11 bases and at J to 3 bases, leaving 4 bases not matched to a gene. The DNA of the CDR3 is TGTGCCGAACTAGCGGGAGGAGAAGAGACCCAGTACTTC. Its protein product is CAELAGGEETQYF.

The chain joins TRBV5-6 to TRBJ2-1; perhaps TRBD2 as D (6 bases). This CDR3 contains 15 residues. Germline V gives CDR1 SGHDT, CDR2 YYEEEE. V was trimmed by 4 bases and J by 9 bases, leaving 20 bases between them. CDR3 residues: CASSAPGTSRGEQFF. CDR3 DNA: TGTGCCAGCAGCGCGCCCGGGACTTCGAGAGGTGAGCAGTTCTTC.

This sequence joins TRBV5-1 and TRBJ2-6; no firm D call. V gave up 7 bases and J gave up 0 bases, with 17 bases separating them. CDR3 size: 17 residues. CDR1 SGHRS and CDR2 YFSETQ come from the germline V gene. The CDR3 nucleotides read TGCGCCAGCTCCAGAACGAGCGCTAGCTCTGGGGCCAACGTCCTGACTTTC. It yields the protein CASSRTSASSGANVLTF.

V usage is TRBV25-1 and J usage is TRBJ2-1; 11 bases match TRBD2. The V gene's germline CDR1 is MGHDK and CDR2 SYGVNS. CDR3 length: 13 amino acids. V lost 7 bases and J lost 7; bases outside the gene matches: 3. Written as DNA, the CDR3 is TGTGCCAGCACACTAGCGGGAGCAAATGAGCAGTTCTTC. Encoded protein: CASTLAGANEQFF.

The V call is TRBV6-4, the J call TRBJ1-1; 7 bases line up with TRBD1. The CDR3 contains 14 residues. CDR1 and CDR2 (germline): MRHNA, SNTAGT. Trimming cost V 5 bases and J 0 bases; bases outside gene matches: 3. The CDR3 loop reads CASSRDRLNTEAFF. The CDR3 coding sequence is TGTGCCAGCAGTCGGGACAGACTGAACACTGAAGCTTTCTTT.

The V and J genes are TRBV2 and TRBJ2-1, with 15 nucleotides matching TRBD2. From germline, CDR1 is SNHLY and CDR2 FYNNEI. CDR3 length: 16 amino acids. The J segment lost 9 bases and the V segment lost 6 bases, leaving 9 bases of the junction unmatched. The CDR3 DNA sequence: TGTGCCAGCAGCGTAACTGGACTAGCGGGAGGGGGTGAGCAGTTCTTC. This sequence encodes CASSVTGLAGGGEQFF.

This chain connects TRBV7-9 to TRBJ2-7; TRBD2 matches 9 bases. CDR3 length: 19 residues. CDR1 SEHNR and CDR2 FQNEAQ come from the germline V gene (reference sequence). With V trimmed by 1 base and J by 0 bases, 13 bases remained unmatched. This CDR3 is CASSLGSWASGTSSYEQYF. The CDR3 coding sequence is TGTGCCAGCAGCTTAGGGTCCTGGGCTAGCGGGACCTCCTCCTACGAGCAGTACTTC.

V and J are TRBV5-6 and TRBJ2-7, with D tentatively TRBD1 (6 bases). The CDR3 runs 17 residues. Germline V gene data show CDR1 as SGHDT and CDR2 as YYEEEE. The ends were cut back, 3 bases at V and 5 bases at J, with 24 bases in the middle. The CDR3 spells CASSSGPSTGRNNEQYF. The CDR3 DNA is TGTGCCAGCAGCTCGGGCCCCTCAACAGGGAGAAACAACGAGCAGTACTTC.

The chain joins TRBV7-9 to TRBJ2-5; a possible D gene is TRBD1 (6 bases). Germline assignment: CDR1 SEHNR and CDR2 FQNEAQ (reference sequence). Between the trimmed V and J ends, which lost 4 bases and 2 bases, there was a span of 11 bases. This CDR3 has 14 residues. CDR3 in amino acids: CASSSPGVQETQYF. CDR3 in DNA: TGTGCCAGCAGCTCCCCAGGGGTTCAAGAGACCCAGTACTTC.

The rearrangement joins TRBV7-9 to TRBJ2-1, with 8 nucleotides matching TRBD2. V was clipped by 1 base and J by 6 bases; unmatched bases: 2. Germline V gives CDR1 SEHNR, CDR2 FQNEAQ (reference sequence). The CDR3 contains 14 residues. CDR3 coding DNA: TGTGCCAGCAGCTTAGTAGCGGGGTCCAATGAGCAGTTCTTC. Its translation: CASSLVAGSNEQFF.

The V gene is TRBV5-1, the J gene TRBJ1-2; TRBD1 agrees at 8 bases. This CDR3 spans 14 amino acids. Unmatched junction bases numbered 10, after V lost 4 bases and J lost 8 bases. Germline lookup yields CDR1 SGHRS and CDR2 YFSETQ. The CDR3 loop reads CASSRSTGDEGYTF. CDR3 sequence (DNA): TGCGCCAGCAGCCGATCGACAGGGGACGAAGGCTACACCTTC.